This T cell receptor (beta chain) was sequenced in a study of human T cells and chemical hapten exposure. About the study: The study traced per-sample TCR yield variation mainly to small differences in pooled library volumes.

The library tagged individual cDNA molecules with unique molecular identifiers. MiXCR, applied by TCRdb to the RACE reads, yields one record per CDR3 protein. The sample consists of 180,000 or so distinct CDR3 sequences, 13% to 15% of them appearing once. Time point indicated: patch test 1, 2 weeks after DPC sensitization. Treatment defined: therapeutic diphenylcyclopropenone sensitization with weekly scalp DPC. This clonotype was seen many times. Its antigen is not identified. Germline V gives CDR1 MNHEY, CDR2 SVGEGT. Trimming removed 7 bases at V and 9 bases at J, with 15 bases between. The CDR3 spans 12 residues. Regarding the study as a whole: Expanded TCRs produced significantly more large CDR3 similarity clusters than controls did.

The chain combines TRBV6-2 or TRBV6-3 with TRBJ2-5; TRBD2 is a possible D gene (6 bases). The clonotype was recovered from a woman between 25 and 40 years old with alopecia areata. Some clones in this sample may be carry-over from other donors' samples. The sequencing used whole blood, collected in connection with sensitization to the hapten diphenylcyclopropenone (DPC). CDR3 bases: TGTGCCAGCAACAACATCTGGGGGGCCCAGTACTTC. Its translation is CASNNIWGAQYF.